The 24 T cell receptor beta chains below come from one sample, sequenced in a study of identical twins. TCRdb used MiXCR to reprocess the 5' RACE reads, holding one entry per CDR3 protein. The table lists some 1,700,000 distinct CDR3 sequences, around a third of them singletons, with over 0.25% in the top ten. Sequenced material: cord blood. Every receptor here comes from a newborn girl in good health.

The chain is built from TRBV10-1 and TRBJ1-1; D is uncertain. The CDR3 has 13 amino acids. The V gene lost 3 bases and the J gene lost 1 base, with 6 bases spanning the gap. Germline assignment: CDR1 WNHNN and CDR2 SYGVQD (reference sequence). The CDR3 reads CASSDRRNTEAFF. CDR3 coding DNA: TGCGCCAGCAGTGACAGGCGGAACACTGAAGCTTTCTTT.

The J gene is TRBJ1-2, the V gene TRBV6-6, with 9 bases aligning to TRBD1. Unmatched junction bases numbered 3, after V lost 0 bases and J lost 4 bases. The germline V gene has CDR1 MNHNY and CDR2 SVGAGI (reference sequence). This CDR3 contains 15 residues. CDR3 in amino acids: CASSYSKQGAYGYTF. The CDR3 DNA follows: TGTGCCAGCAGTTACTCCAAACAGGGGGCCTATGGCTACACCTTC.

V gene TRBV7-6 combines with J gene TRBJ1-2, with 8 bases that match TRBD1. The CDR3 loop spans 16 amino acids. V was clipped by 5 bases and J by 5 bases; unmatched bases: 13. Germline values: CDR1 SGHVS, CDR2 FNYEAQ. The CDR3 loop reads CASSGNTGQAPYGYTF. The CDR3 nucleotides are TGTGCCAGCAGCGGGAATACGGGACAGGCTCCATATGGCTACACCTTC.

This clonotype was seen more than once but under ten times. The genes are TRBV13 and TRBJ2-4, with 8 bases that match TRBD2. This CDR3 comprises 17 residues. The V gene end was trimmed by 8 bases and the J gene end by 0 bases; junction bases not matched to a gene: 12. Germline V gene sequence: CDR1 PRHDT, CDR2 FYEKMQ (reference sequence). The CDR3 loop is CASSLAALGLAKNIQYF. As DNA, the CDR3 is TGTGCCAGCTCACTAGCGGCCCTAGGCCTAGCCAAAAACATTCAGTACTTC.

This clonotype was picked up a small number of times. The chain is built from TRBV12-3 or TRBV12-4 and TRBJ1-4, with D possibly being TRBD1 (5 bases). The CDR3 contains 14 residues. V was pared by 5 bases and J by 7 bases, with 14 bases between. CDR3 region: CASSMGLGSEKLFF. The CDR3 nucleotides read TGTGCCAGCAGTATGGGACTAGGGAGTGAAAAACTGTTTTTT.

J is TRBJ2-5 and V is TRBV3-1; D is unresolved. Germline CDR1 is LGHDT and CDR2 is YNNKEL (reference sequence). The ends were cut back, 4 bases at V and 1 base at J, with 10 bases in the middle. The CDR3 totals 14 residues. For the CDR3, the DNA is TGTGCCAGCAGCCCAGATGGGCCCCAAGAGACCCAGTACTTC. Translation gives CASSPDGPQETQYF.

The chain combines TRBV20-1 with TRBJ2-1, with 10 positions matching TRBD2. The J call may be faulty, since TRBJ2-7 better matches the DNA end. The CDR3 is 17 residues long. CDR1 is DFQATT, CDR2 SNEGSKA, per germline (reference sequence). This CDR3 is CSARGPLAGAHYNEQYF. The CDR3 region has the DNA TGCAGTGCTAGAGGTCCCCTAGCGGGGGCCCACTACAATGAGCAGTACTTC.

For this clonotype: This may be a read error: a much more frequent sequence differs by one nucleotide. This chain uses TRBV7-2 with TRBJ1-2, with D maybe TRBD1 (5 bases). CDR1 and CDR2 from the germline V gene are SGHTA and FQGNSA. The CDR3 totals 15 residues. Trimming stripped 7 bases from V and 7 bases from J, with 22 bases between. This CDR3 is CASKIGTPNRSGYTF. DNA of the CDR3: TGTGCCAGCAAGATCGGGACTCCGAATAGGAGTGGCTACACCTTC. The full variable domain, rest sourced from reference TRBV7-2 and TRBJ1-2, is GAGVSQSPSNKVTEKGKDVELRCDPISGHTALYWYRQSLGQGLEFLIYFQGNSAPDKSGLPSDRFSAERTGGSVSTLTIQRTQQEDSAVYLCASKIGTPNRSGYTFGSGTRLTVV.

V usage is TRBV3-1 and J usage is TRBJ1-6; 8 bases are a match to TRBD1. The CDR3 runs to 14 residues. The V and J ends lost 6 bases and 8 bases, in that order; junction bases with no gene match: 6. The V gene's germline CDR1 is LGHDT and CDR2 YNNKEL (reference sequence). The CDR3 region is CASSRQGRDSPLHF. Here the CDR3 DNA reads TGTGCCAGCAGTCGACAGGGGAGGGATTCACCCCTCCACTTT.

This clonotype was picked up a small number of times. This chain links TRBV21-1 with TRBJ1-5; no check of the table's D call, TRBD1, against the DNA was made. TRBV21-1 is annotated as a pseudogene. CDR3 size: 17 residues. The CDR3 reads CASSPPPNRDNAQPQHF. The CDR3 nucleotides read TGTGCCAGCAGCCCTCCCCCAAACCGGGACAATGCTCAGCCCCAGCATTTT.

This clonotype was counted between two and nine times. The chain employs TRBV2 and TRBJ1-1, with D hard to call. Germline CDR1 SNHLY, CDR2 FYNNEI. The germline V and J ends were trimmed by 2 bases and 1 base, with 8 bases remaining between them. The CDR3 has 14 amino acids. DNA for the CDR3: TGTGCCAGCAGTGAACGGCAGAGGAACACTGAAGCTTTCTTT. Translating it yields CASSERQRNTEAFF.

The chain joins TRBV25-1 to TRBJ1-1; 9 nucleotides agree with TRBD1. The ends lost 2 bases at V and 6 bases at J; junction bases unmatched: 1. This CDR3 is built from 13 residues. CDR1 is MGHDK, CDR2 SYGVNS, per germline. CDR3 region: CASSEGTGPEAFF. For the CDR3, the DNA is TGTGCCAGCAGTGAAGGGACAGGGCCTGAAGCTTTCTTT.

The V call is TRBV5-1, the J call TRBJ2-4; D possibly corresponds to TRBD1 (5 bases). The J call may be wrong; the DNA end is better matched by TRBJ2-7. Looked up from germline, CDR1 is SGHRS and CDR2 is YFSETQ. This CDR3 contains 12 residues. The CDR3 bases are TGCGCCAGCAGCTCCAAGGGGAACGAGCAGTACTTC. Its protein product is CASSSKGNEQYF.

The V call is TRBV29-1, the J call TRBJ1-1, with TRBD1 matching over 8 bases. Germline V lookup: CDR1 SQVTM, CDR2 ANQGSEA. This CDR3 has 13 amino acids. J was trimmed by 8 bases and V by 6 bases; bases with no gene match: 11. This CDR3 reads CSVTSRDRPEAFF. The CDR3, as DNA: TGCAGCGTAACGTCCCGGGACAGGCCCGAAGCTTTCTTT.

This chain links TRBV19 with TRBJ1-5; tentatively, D is TRBD1 (5 bases). CDR3 length: 15 residues. Germline lookup yields CDR1 LNHDA and CDR2 SQIVND (reference sequence). Trimming left V 6 bases short and J 3 bases short, with 15 bases between. CDR3 nucleotides: TGTGCCAGTAGGAGGACGGGGGTCGACAATCAGCCCCAGCATTTT. This gives the protein CASRRTGVDNQPQHF.

V is TRBV19 and J is TRBJ2-1, with 13 bases lining up with TRBD2. The germline V gene has CDR1 LNHDA and CDR2 SQIVND (reference sequence). The CDR3 totals 13 residues. V was pared by 10 bases and J by 9 bases, with 6 bases of the junction left unmatched. The CDR3 DNA reads as TGTGCCACCACTAGCGGGGGGGCCGTTGAGCAGTTCTTC. Translation: CATTSGGAVEQFF.

This clonotype occurred a few times. The chain joins TRBV14 to TRBJ2-1, with D possibly matching TRBD2 (6 bases). The CDR3 totals 15 residues. Between the trimmed V and J ends, which lost 0 bases and 10 bases, there was a span of 16 bases. Germline values: CDR1 SGHDN, CDR2 FVKESK. The DNA for the CDR3 is TGTGCCAGCAGCCAAGATGTGCTAGTAAGCGGGGAGCAGTTCTTC. Translated: CASSQDVLVSGEQFF. The full variable domain, completed using reference TRBV14 and TRBJ2-1, is EAGVTQFPSHSVIEKGQTVTLRCDPISGHDNLYWYRRVMGKEIKFLLHFVKESKQDESGMPNNRFLAERTGGTYSTLKVQPAELEDSGVYFCASSQDVLVSGEQFFGPGTRLTVL.

The chain has TRBV12-3 or TRBV12-4 and TRBJ2-2; TRBD2 matches at 8 bases. The ends lost 8 bases at V and 5 bases at J; junction bases unmatched: 1. The CDR3 is 12 amino acids. The CDR3 DNA follows: TGTGCCAGCCGGGGGGGTACCGGGGAGCTGTTTTTT. Residues: CASRGGTGELFF.

CDR3 bases: TGCAGTGCTAGGGGGACTAGCGGGAGAGTACGAGAGACCCAGTACTTC. Its translation: CSARGTSGRVRETQYF. The chain is built from TRBV20-1 and TRBJ2-7, with TRBD2 matching over 14 bases. The DNA end is a closer match to TRBJ2-5, so the J assignment may be wrong. CDR1 and CDR2 from the germline V gene are DFQATT and SNEGSKA (reference sequence). The CDR3 consists of 16 residues.

The chain employs TRBV20-1 and TRBJ2-3; 13 bases are a match to TRBD2. This CDR3 region has 16 residues. The J segment lost 4 bases and the V segment lost 5 bases, leaving 9 bases of the junction unmatched. Looked up from germline, CDR1 is DFQATT and CDR2 is SNEGSKA (reference sequence). CDR3 residues: CSAPRLAGGRADTQYF. CDR3 in DNA: TGCAGTGCTCCCCGACTAGCGGGGGGCCGCGCAGATACGCAGTATTTT.

The CDR3 bases are TGCGCCAGCAGCTCCCGACAGTCCTATAATTCACCCCTCCACTTT. It is translated as CASSSRQSYNSPLHF. The chain recombines TRBV5-1 with TRBJ1-6, with a weak D call TRBD1 (5 bases). This CDR3 spans 15 amino acids. V lost 3 bases, J lost 1 base, and 8 bases lay in between. The germline V gene encodes CDR1 SGHRS and CDR2 YFSETQ.

The table lists this clonotype with a few counts. The gene calls are TRBV27 and TRBJ2-5, with D possibly TRBD1 on 6 matching bases. The CDR3 covers 15 residues. Germline values: CDR1 MNHEY, CDR2 SMNVEV (reference sequence). Trimming left V 4 bases short and J 3 bases short, with 15 bases between. CDR3 nucleotides: TGTGCCAGCAGTTCGGGGACACTTGGAAAAGAGACCCAGTACTTC. Its protein is CASSSGTLGKETQYF.

A few counts support this clonotype. The chain couples TRBV19 to TRBJ1-5; the D is unclear. The length of the CDR3 is 15 residues. V lost 3 bases and J lost 5, with 14 bases in between. Germline lookup yields CDR1 LNHDA and CDR2 SQIVND (reference sequence). CDR3 in amino acids: CASSIRGRPDQPQHF. The CDR3 DNA is TGTGCCAGTAGTATCCGTGGACGACCGGATCAGCCCCAGCATTTT. Drawing the rest from reference TRBV19 and TRBJ1-5, the complete variable domain is DGGITQSPKYLFRKEGQNVTLSCEQNLNHDAMYWYRQDPGQGLRLIYYSQIVNDFQKGDIAEGYSVSREKKESFPLTVTSAQKNPTAFYLCASSIRGRPDQPQHFGDGTRLSIL.

A word on this clonotype: One junction end does not reproduce the germline sequence, and a read error may be involved. This chain links TRBV5-1 with TRBJ2-3; 12 nucleotides agree with TRBD2. CDR1 is SGHRS and CDR2 is YFSETQ in the germline V gene. The CDR3 loop spans 16 amino acids. CDR3: CASSSLLAGGADTQNF. CDR3 sequence (DNA): TGCGCCAGCAGCTCCTTACTAGCGGGAGGCGCAGATACGCAGAATTTT.